The clone carrying this TCR beta chain was found a few times. Time point meaning: newly diagnosed GD, antithyroid drugs for less than 3 months. The TCR library was made from RNA extracted from PBMCs. According to the study, TCR beta libraries were built with iRepertoire HTBI primers and CDR3-region Arm-PCR. TCRdb redid the calling of the multiplex PCR reads with MiXCR, one entry per CDR3 protein. The sample shows fewer than 650,000 distinct CDR3 sequences, about 16% of them seen only once. This specimen belongs to a study of regulatory T cells in long-lasting Graves disease. Germline CDR1 and CDR2: SQVTM and ANQGSEA. The CDR3 runs to 14 residues. Trimming cost V 7 bases and J 2 bases; bases outside gene matches: 8. This same sample was also part of a study on T cells in Graves' hyperthyroidism and ophthalmopathy.

Source: peripheral blood mononuclear cells (PBMCs), taken at new diagnosis, from a patient treated with antithyroid drugs. V is TRBV29-1 and J is TRBJ2-7; 10 nucleotides align to TRBD1. The source of this sequence is a man younger than 35 with Graves disease. Here the CDR3 reads CSAEEGTGAYEQYF. CDR3 coding DNA: TGCAGCGCCGAAGAGGGGACAGGGGCCTACGAGCAGTACTTC.